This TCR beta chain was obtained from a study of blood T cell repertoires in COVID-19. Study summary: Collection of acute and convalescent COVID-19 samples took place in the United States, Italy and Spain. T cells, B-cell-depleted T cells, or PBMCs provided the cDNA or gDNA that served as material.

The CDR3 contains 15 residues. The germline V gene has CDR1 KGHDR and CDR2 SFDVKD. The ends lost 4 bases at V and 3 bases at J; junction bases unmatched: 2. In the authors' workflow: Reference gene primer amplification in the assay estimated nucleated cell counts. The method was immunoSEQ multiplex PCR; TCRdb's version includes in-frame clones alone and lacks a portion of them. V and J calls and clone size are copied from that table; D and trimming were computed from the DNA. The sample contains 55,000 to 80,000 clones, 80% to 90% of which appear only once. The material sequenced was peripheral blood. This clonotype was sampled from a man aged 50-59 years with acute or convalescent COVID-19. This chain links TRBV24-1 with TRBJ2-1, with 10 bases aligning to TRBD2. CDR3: CATSDIAGGYNEQFF. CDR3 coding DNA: TGTGCCACCAGTGACATAGCGGGAGGCTACAATGAGCAGTTCTTC.